The T cell receptor beta chain described here comes from a study of shared clonotypes between healthy human individuals. Details on this clone: Its antigen is currently unknown.

CDR1 is SEHNR, CDR2 FQNEAQ, per germline (reference sequence). The V end lost 2 bases, the J end lost 4 bases, and 11 bases lay between the germline ends. CDR3 length: 15 residues. Study results and limitations: Donor scarcity curtailed the genetic and exposure-history diversity represented herein. Generally, naive subsets came out with larger estimated richness than memory subsets. Non-shared clonotypes displayed generation probabilities falling below those of clonotypes present in all four donors.

Sorted-subset replicate PCR reactions contained 200 to 250 ng DNA, corresponding to roughly 29,000 T cell genomes. Assay: immunoSEQ multiplex PCR; the TCRdb copy retains only in-frame clones and omits some. This repertoire shows millions of clones, 80% to 95% found once; its top ten account for about 0.41%. Sequenced sample: naive CD4+ T cells from PBMCs. The subset denotes: CD45RA+ positively selected. This sequence was found in a man aged 18-30 years in good health. Some clones in this sample may be carry-over from other donors' samples. The V gene is TRBV7-9, the J gene TRBJ2-2; TRBD2 might be the D (5 bases). The DNA for the CDR3 is TGTGCCAGCAGCTTATTCGGTGGGAGCACCGGGGAGCTGTTTTTT. Translated, it gives CASSLFGGSTGELFF.